One and the same sample provided the 13 T cell receptor beta chains below, sequenced in a study of identical twins. TCRdb called the 5' RACE reads again in MiXCR, with one record for every CDR3 protein. The table records approximately 240,000 distinct CDR3 sequences, around 15% of them present only once. What was sequenced was memory (CD45RO+) T cells sorted from blood. The source is a woman in her late teens or twenties in good health.

Many counts were recorded for this clonotype. The chain uses TRBV29-1 and TRBJ2-5; 8 nucleotides align to TRBD1. The germline V gene has CDR1 SQVTM and CDR2 ANQGSEA. The CDR3 spans 13 residues. The CDR3 nucleotides are TGCAGTCAAAGCAGGGGGCCTCAAGAGACCCAGTACTTC. Translated: CSQSRGPQETQYF.

This clonotype has only one observation. This chain links TRBV7-8 with TRBJ2-2; a weak D match, TRBD2 (5 bases). The CDR3 extends over 15 amino acids. Trimming cost V 0 bases and J 6 bases, with 11 bases left between them. The V gene's germline CDR1 is SGHVS and CDR2 FQNEAQ. CDR3 sequence reads: CASSLALGMAGELFF. The CDR3 nucleotides are TGTGCCAGCAGCTTAGCCCTCGGGATGGCCGGGGAGCTGTTTTTT.

This clonotype has ten or more counts. The chain carries TRBV11-2 and TRBJ2-5, with 12 bases that match TRBD2. CDR1 and CDR2 (germline): SGHAT, FQNNGV. The V and J ends lost 2 bases and 2 bases, in that order; junction bases with no gene match: 6. The CDR3 runs 17 residues. The CDR3 bases are TGTGCCAGCAGCTTACTAGCGGGGGGGCCGAGTCAAGAGACCCAGTACTTC. It translates to CASSLLAGGPSQETQYF.

The chain couples TRBV6-1 to TRBJ2-1; 8 bases are shared with TRBD2. The CDR3 is 14 residues long. V trimming: 9 bases; J trimming: 3 bases; junction bases outside the gene matches: 7. CDR1 and CDR2 (germline): MNHNS, SASEGT. CDR3 DNA sequence: TGTGCCAGTCGGGAGGGCCTGAGCTACAATGAGCAGTTCTTC. This sequence encodes CASREGLSYNEQFF.

Ten or more counts support this clonotype. The chain uses TRBV5-1 and TRBJ2-1; 11 bases agree with TRBD2. V was pared by 5 bases and J by 2 bases, with 12 bases of the junction left unmatched. Per germline, CDR1 SGHRS and CDR2 YFSETQ. This CDR3 region has 18 residues. The CDR3 sequence: CASRPAPSGGTTYNEQFF. DNA of the CDR3: TGCGCCAGCAGACCCGCACCTAGCGGGGGGACTACCTACAATGAGCAGTTCTTC.

The chain recombines TRBV7-9 with TRBJ2-7; TRBD1 is a possible D gene (5 bases). Trimming removed 4 bases from V and 1 base from J, with 17 bases in between. CDR1 and CDR2 from the germline V gene are SEHNR and FQNEAQ (reference sequence). CDR3 length: 16 amino acids. The CDR3, as DNA: TGTGCCAGCAGCTCCCAAAACAAGGGGTTTTCCTACGAGCAGTACTTC. This translates into CASSSQNKGFSYEQYF.

This clonotype occurred a few times. The chain combines TRBV20-1 with TRBJ2-1; the D gene is possibly TRBD2 (7 bases). The germline V gene encodes CDR1 DFQATT and CDR2 SNEGSKA (reference sequence). V shed 0 bases and J shed 7 bases, with 22 bases lying between them. The CDR3 is 17 residues long. CDR3 sequence reads: CSARDVGGAVNWNEQFF. For the CDR3, the DNA is TGCAGTGCTAGAGATGTGGGGGGGGCCGTTAATTGGAATGAGCAGTTCTTC.

The J gene is TRBJ2-7, the V gene TRBV6-2 or TRBV6-3; maybe TRBD1 (6 bases). Germline lookup yields CDR1 MNHEY and CDR2 SVGEGT. This CDR3 has 13 residues. Trimming took 7 bases from V and 3 from J, leaving 13 bases between them. The CDR3 DNA follows: TGTGCCAGCAATACGGGACATATCTACGAGCAGTACTTC. This sequence encodes CASNTGHIYEQYF.

The chain combines TRBV20-1 with TRBJ2-2, with 7 bases identical to TRBD2. V shed 6 bases, J shed 6 bases, and the junction held 7 bases outside the gene matches. Germline CDR1 DFQATT, CDR2 SNEGSKA (reference sequence). This CDR3 has 13 residues. This CDR3 reads CSAARLASGELFF. In DNA form, the CDR3 reads TGCAGTGCCGCAAGACTAGCTTCCGGGGAGCTGTTTTTT.

This clonotype was seen a few times. This chain links TRBV7-9 with TRBJ2-1, with a tentative D call TRBD2 (5 bases). Germline-derived CDR1 and CDR2 are SEHNR and FQNEAQ (reference sequence). This CDR3 has 11 amino acids. Trimming stripped 4 bases from V and 14 bases from J, with 12 bases between. The chain's CDR3 is CASSSETIEFF. The CDR3 bases are TGTGCCAGCAGCTCCGAGACTATCGAGTTCTTC.

CDR3 sequence: CSALGQGDNEQFF. The CDR3 DNA is TGCAGTGCTTTGGGACAGGGGGACAATGAGCAGTTCTTC. The chain combines TRBV20-1 with TRBJ2-1, with 11 bases that match TRBD1. The CDR3 is made up of 13 amino acids. Trimming at V came to 5 bases and at J to 5 bases, leaving 2 bases not matched to a gene. The germline V gene has CDR1 DFQATT and CDR2 SNEGSKA (reference sequence).

J is TRBJ1-5 and V is TRBV10-3; 8 nucleotides align to TRBD1. J lost 3 bases, V lost 11 bases, and 9 bases had no gene match. Looked up from germline, CDR1 is ENHRY and CDR2 is SYGVKD. CDR3 length: 14 amino acids. The CDR3 reads CASRQGLDNQPQHF. As DNA, the CDR3 is TGTGCCTCCCGACAGGGGTTGGACAATCAGCCCCAGCATTTT.

In its sample, this clonotype was seen many times. V usage is TRBV12-3 or TRBV12-4 and J usage is TRBJ1-1, with D unclear. V was clipped by 3 bases and J by 1 base, with 18 bases between them. The CDR3 runs 17 residues. The CDR3 DNA sequence: TGTGCCAGCAGTTTTTCTCTGAAGCCGTGGGAGAACACTGAAGCTTTCTTT. Its protein is CASSFSLKPWENTEAFF.